The next 32 T cell receptor beta chains were all read from a single sample in a study of neoadjuvant anti-PD-1 for oral cavity cancer (dated by TCRdb to about 2021). What this sample's time point label stands for: before neoadjuvant nivolumab. Preparation of the library involved the immunoSEQ multiplex PCR assay. TCRdb's version of the immuneACCESS table is confined to in-frame rearrangements and falls short of the full clone set. An unresolved V gene accounts for under half of the shortfall where checked; the remainder is of unknown origin. The sample table shows around 60,000 clones, and more than 65% are seen once. Clones ranked in the top ten supply 2% to 3% of the sample. The sequences come from PBMCs, collected before nivolumab (anti-PD-1) treatment. The receptors stem from a person aged 35-79 years with oral cavity squamous cell carcinoma.

This sequence joins TRBV9 and TRBJ1-6; D may be TRBD1 (6 bases). Deletions cut 4 bases from V and 5 bases from J, with 16 bases between. The germline V gene has CDR1 SGDLS and CDR2 YYNGEE. CDR3 size: 16 residues. This chain's CDR3 is CASSKLQGRDNSPLHF. For the CDR3, the DNA is TGTGCCAGCAGCAAACTACAGGGTAGGGATAATTCACCCCTCCACTTT.

This clone has a handful of counts. This chain uses TRBV10-2 with TRBJ1-5; 9 nucleotides align to TRBD1. CDR3 length: 15 residues. After removal of 6 bases from V and 0 bases from J, the junction contained 3 bases not matched to a gene. Germline values: CDR1 WSHSY, CDR2 SAAADI. DNA of the CDR3: TGCGCCAGCAGAACAGGGGGCTATAGCAATCAGCCCCAGCATTTT. Amino acids: CASRTGGYSNQPQHF.

The chain couples TRBV19 to TRBJ1-2, with a possible D match to TRBD1 (6 bases). The CDR3 consists of 15 residues. V lost 4 bases and J lost 2, with 14 bases in between. Germline assignment: CDR1 LNHDA and CDR2 SQIVND (reference sequence). The CDR3 is CASSTYRESNYGYTF. Here the CDR3 DNA reads TGTGCCAGTAGTACGTACAGGGAGAGCAACTATGGCTACACCTTC.

J is TRBJ1-6 and V is TRBV19, with D unresolved. Trimming removed 7 bases from V and 13 bases from J, with 17 bases in between. The germline gives CDR1 LNHDA, CDR2 SQIVND (reference sequence). The CDR3 is 13 residues long. The CDR3 DNA sequence: TGTGCCAGTAATGGAAAAGTTGGTTCGCCCCTCCACTTT. As protein: CASNGKVGSPLHF.

V gene TRBV13 combines with J gene TRBJ1-1; D is ambiguous. CDR1 and CDR2 (germline): PRHDT, FYEKMQ (reference sequence). V was cut by 6 bases and J by 4 bases, with 15 bases left in between. This CDR3 spans 14 amino acids. CDR3 residues: CASSLQRRGTEAFF. DNA for the CDR3: TGTGCCAGCAGTCTTCAGAGGCGCGGCACTGAAGCTTTCTTT.

The V and J genes are TRBV5-1 and TRBJ2-6; the D gene is possibly TRBD2 (6 bases). The V end was cut by 0 bases, the J end by 2 bases, with 6 bases between. The CDR3 has 15 amino acids. Germline V lookup: CDR1 SGHRS, CDR2 YFSETQ. The CDR3 loop reads CASSLGGTGANVLTF. The CDR3 DNA sequence: TGCGCCAGCAGCTTGGGCGGGACTGGGGCCAACGTCCTGACTTTC.

The rearrangement links TRBV7-6 to TRBJ1-4; D remains ambiguous. Germline CDR1 reads SGHVS; CDR2 reads FNYEAQ. The ends were cut back, 1 base at V and 7 bases at J, with 10 bases in the middle. There are 14 residues in the CDR3. The CDR3 coding sequence is TGTGCCAGCAGCTTAGGTGGAAGGGCTGAAAAACTGTTTTTT. Its protein product is CASSLGGRAEKLFF.

The chain couples TRBV9 to TRBJ1-1, with no clear D. V was trimmed by 2 bases and J by 1 base, leaving 6 bases between them. Germline V gene lookup returns CDR1 SGDLS and CDR2 YYNGEE. This CDR3 region has 13 residues. CDR3 coding DNA: TGTGCCAGCAGCGTCTTTTCGAACACTGAAGCTTTCTTT. As protein: CASSVFSNTEAFF.

The chain has TRBV9 and TRBJ1-2; possible D gene TRBD1, 6 bases. The germline V gene encodes CDR1 SGDLS and CDR2 YYNGEE. CDR3 length: 13 amino acids. V was shortened by 0 bases and J by 8 bases, with 11 bases between the two germline ends. Written as DNA, the CDR3 is TGTGCCAGCAGCGTAGACAGGGTCTGGGGCTACACCTTC. Translation gives CASSVDRVWGYTF.

This clone was seen just once. The rearrangement joins TRBV11-2 to TRBJ1-1; no definite D call. The ends were cut back, 4 bases at V and 11 bases at J, with 20 bases in the middle. This CDR3 contains 14 residues. Germline V lookup: CDR1 SGHAT, CDR2 FQNNGV. DNA for the CDR3: TGTGCCAGCAGCTCAGACGGGATGTCACCCTACGCTTTCTTT. Protein sequence: CASSSDGMSPYAFF.

The V gene is TRBV11-2, the J gene TRBJ2-3; D is unresolved. The CDR3 sequence is 11 residues long. Trimming took 10 bases from V and 4 from J, leaving 9 bases between them. Germline CDR1 is SGHAT and CDR2 is FQNNGV. The CDR3 here is CATRVADTQYF. CDR3 nucleotides: TGTGCCACCCGGGTCGCAGATACGCAGTATTTT. The full variable domain, in which reference TRBV11-2 and TRBJ2-3 provide the parts outside the CDR3, is EAGVAQSPRYKIIEKRQSVAFWCNPISGHATLYWYQQILGQGPKLLIQFQNNGVVDDSQLPKDRFSAERLKGVDSTLKIQPAKLEDSAVYLCATRVADTQYFGPGTRLTVL.

The chain combines TRBV29-1 with TRBJ1-2; weak D call: TRBD1 (6 bases). The CDR3 contains 13 residues. The germline CDR1 and CDR2 sequences are SQVTM and ANQGSEA. V was pared by 0 bases and J by 4 bases, with 9 bases between. CDR3: CSVEDQGSYGYTF. In nucleotides, the CDR3 is TGCAGCGTTGAAGATCAGGGGAGCTATGGCTACACCTTC.

V gene TRBV5-8 combines with J gene TRBJ2-5; D not resolved. Trimming removed 1 base at V and 9 bases at J, with 7 bases between. Looked up from germline, CDR1 is SGHTS and CDR2 is YDEGEE. The CDR3 totals 11 residues. The CDR3, as DNA: TGTGCCAGCAGCTTGCCGATGGCCCAGTACTTC. Translated, it gives CASSLPMAQYF.

The CDR3 coding sequence is TGTGCCAGCACCCGCGGGGGGGGGCTGGCTGGAACTGAAGCTTTCTTT. Amino acid sequence: CASTRGGGLAGTEAFF. The chain recombines TRBV5-4 with TRBJ1-1; D may be TRBD1 (6 bases). This CDR3 has 16 residues. With 6 bases removed from V and 5 bases from J, the gap between germline ends came to 23 bases. Germline V CDR1 and CDR2: SGHNT, YYREEE (reference sequence).

This chain connects TRBV14 to TRBJ1-1, with a tentative D call TRBD1 (6 bases). Trimming took 7 bases from V and 4 from J, leaving 13 bases between them. Germline loops: CDR1 SGHDN, CDR2 FVKESK. The CDR3 runs to 13 residues. DNA of the CDR3: TGTGCCAGCACCCTTCAAGGGGGCACTGAAGCTTTCTTT. Translating it yields CASTLQGGTEAFF.

The chain joins TRBV7-2 to TRBJ1-3; 7 bases are a match to TRBD1. Germline-derived CDR1 and CDR2 are SGHTA and FQGNSA. V dropped 3 bases and J dropped 1; count of bases not matched to a gene: 9. The CDR3 has 17 residues. The CDR3 DNA follows: TGTGCCAGCAGCTTGGTTGGGACAGCCTTTTCTGGAAACACCATATATTTT. Its protein is CASSLVGTAFSGNTIYF.

The chain links TRBV14 to TRBJ2-1; no definite D call. CDR1 SGHDN and CDR2 FVKESK come from the germline V gene. CDR3 size: 15 residues. The ends were cut back, 4 bases at V and 9 bases at J, with 19 bases in the middle. CDR3 sequence reads: CASSRRADSLGEQFF. The CDR3 region has the DNA TGTGCCAGCAGCCGAAGGGCAGATTCTCTGGGTGAGCAGTTCTTC.

In its sample, this clone was seen a few times. The chain combines TRBV2 with TRBJ1-2; no firm D call. Trimming removed 8 bases at V and 8 bases at J, with 12 bases between. The CDR3 contains 11 residues. Looked up from germline, CDR1 is SNHLY and CDR2 is FYNNEI. CDR3 amino acids: CASEEVGGYTF. The CDR3 bases are TGTGCCAGCGAGGAGGTGGGAGGCTACACCTTC.

This clone was observed a few times. The rearrangement joins TRBV6-1 to TRBJ1-2, with unresolved D. The CDR3 totals 15 residues. V was cut by 6 bases and J by 2 bases, with 16 bases left in between. Looked up from germline, CDR1 is MNHNS and CDR2 is SASEGT. Here the CDR3 reads CASSPTGGPNYGYTF. The CDR3 bases are TGTGCCAGCAGCCCCACGGGAGGGCCGAACTATGGCTACACCTTC.

The chain's CDR3 is CASSSHLIKETQYF. The CDR3, as DNA: TGTGCCAGCAGTTCCCACCTAATTAAAGAGACCCAGTACTTC. The chain joins TRBV25-1 to TRBJ2-5; unclear D gene. The length of the CDR3 is 14 residues. Germline values: CDR1 MGHDK, CDR2 SYGVNS. The V end lost 5 bases, the J end lost 3 bases, and 13 bases lay between the germline ends. The whole variable domain, remainder taken from reference TRBV25-1 and TRBJ2-5, is EADIYQTPRYLVIGTGKKITLECSQTMGHDKMYWYQQDPGMELHLIHYSYGVNSTEKGDLSSESTVSRIRTEHFPLTLESARPSHTSQYLCASSSHLIKETQYFGPGTRLLVL.

V gene TRBV11-3 combines with J gene TRBJ2-5; no definite D call. Germline values: CDR1 SGHNT, CDR2 YENEEA. V lost 2 bases and J lost 2, with 6 bases in between. CDR3 length equals 13 residues. CDR3 coding DNA: TGTGCCAGCAGCTTACGATTTCAAGAGACCCAGTACTTC. Its protein is CASSLRFQETQYF.

The chain uses TRBV7-2 and TRBJ2-2, with TRBD2 as a possible D gene (6 bases). This CDR3 comprises 13 residues. V was cut by 5 bases and J by 7 bases, with 11 bases left in between. Germline V gene lookup returns CDR1 SGHTA and CDR2 FQGNSA. The CDR3 DNA follows: TGTGCCAGCAGCCGGGACTTTGACGGGGAGCTGTTTTTT. Its translation is CASSRDFDGELFF.

The rearrangement links TRBV6-4 to TRBJ1-1, with a possible D match to TRBD1 (6 bases). Germline V gene lookup returns CDR1 MRHNA and CDR2 SNTAGT. V shed 2 bases and J shed 4 bases, with 11 bases lying between them. This CDR3 has 14 amino acids. The CDR3 sequence is CASSDIGGTTEAFF. CDR3 coding DNA: TGTGCCAGCAGTGACATAGGGGGAACCACTGAAGCTTTCTTT.

Here the CDR3 DNA reads TGTGCCAGCAGCCCCGGCTGGAACGAGCAGTACTTC. Protein: CASSPGWNEQYF. The V and J genes are TRBV6-5 and TRBJ2-7; D is unclear. Germline V gene data show CDR1 as MNHEY and CDR2 as SVGAGI. Trimming took 6 bases from V and 5 from J, leaving 11 bases between them. CDR3 length: 12 amino acids.

V is TRBV7-9 and J is TRBJ2-7; 13 bases fit TRBD2. Germline V gene lookup returns CDR1 SEHNR and CDR2 FQNEAQ (reference sequence). The CDR3 is 19 residues long. With 1 base clipped from V and 4 bases from J, the junction kept 13 bases outside the gene matches. CDR3 loop: CASSLGWGDRTSGRYEQYF. The CDR3 DNA reads as TGTGCCAGCAGCTTAGGGTGGGGCGATCGGACTAGCGGGAGATACGAGCAGTACTTC. Using reference TRBV7-9 and TRBJ2-7 for the parts outside the CDR3, the full variable domain is DTGVSQNPRHKITKRGQNVTFRCDPISEHNRLYWYRQTLGQGPEFLTYFQNEAQLEKSRLLSDRFSAERPKGSFSTLEIQRTEQGDSAMYLCASSLGWGDRTSGRYEQYFGPGTRLTVT.

In this sample, this clone turned up a few times. One junction end does not reproduce the germline sequence, and a read error may be involved. This chain joins TRBV19 and TRBJ1-5; weak D call: TRBD1 (5 bases). Germline V gene sequence: CDR1 LNHDA, CDR2 SQIVND (reference sequence). The CDR3 spans 11 residues. CDR3 amino acids: CASRIGEVVNF. The CDR3 DNA follows: TGTGCCAGTAGGATAGGGGAGGTAGTGAATTTT.

The CDR3: CASSPDGFYGYTF. CDR3 sequence (DNA): TGTGCCAGTAGTCCGGACGGATTCTATGGCTACACCTTC. The chain employs TRBV19 and TRBJ1-2; D is uncertain. The V gene lost 5 bases and the J gene lost 4 bases, with 11 bases spanning the gap. Germline V gene data show CDR1 as LNHDA and CDR2 as SQIVND (reference sequence). The CDR3 length is 13 residues.

The rearrangement uses TRBV27 and TRBJ1-2, with 8 bases aligning to TRBD1. CDR3 length: 15 residues. V was pared by 6 bases and J by 0 bases, with 6 bases of the junction left unmatched. The germline V gene encodes CDR1 MNHEY and CDR2 SMNVEV (reference sequence). The CDR3 DNA sequence: TGTGCCAGCAGCTCGACAGGGGCCACTAACTATGGCTACACCTTC. This sequence encodes CASSSTGATNYGYTF.

The chain is built from TRBV28 and TRBJ1-2, with D maybe TRBD1 (5 bases). Trimming stripped 8 bases from V and 2 bases from J, with 18 bases between. CDR1 MDHEN and CDR2 SYDVKM come from the germline V gene. This CDR3 comprises 15 residues. CDR3 nucleotide sequence: TGTGCCAGCGGAGTGGGCGGAGGGACCAACTATGGCTACACCTTC. Amino acids: CASGVGGGTNYGYTF.

The rearrangement links TRBV28 to TRBJ1-5; D not resolved. Trimming removed 6 bases at V and 3 bases at J, with 12 bases between. Germline V gene data show CDR1 as MDHEN and CDR2 as SYDVKM. This CDR3 is built from 14 residues. The CDR3 nucleotides read TGTGCCAGCAGCTTACGTGAGATCAATCAGCCCCAGCATTTT. It is translated as CASSLREINQPQHF.

CDR3 protein: CASSPLKGRLAGANTGELFF. CDR3 in DNA: TGTGCCAGCAGCCCGTTGAAGGGTCGGCTAGCGGGAGCGAACACCGGGGAGCTGTTTTTT. The chain combines TRBV5-4 with TRBJ2-2; 10 nucleotides match TRBD2. This CDR3 is 20 amino acids long. In germline, CDR1 is SGHNT, CDR2 YYREEE (reference sequence). With 4 bases clipped from V and 0 bases from J, the junction kept 15 bases outside the gene matches.

The chain employs TRBV6-5 and TRBJ1-6; D gene uncertain. Per germline, CDR1 MNHEY and CDR2 SVGAGI. The CDR3 covers 11 residues. Trimming stripped 5 bases from V and 6 bases from J, with 2 bases between. CDR3 protein: CASSRNSPLHF. CDR3 sequence (DNA): TGTGCCAGCAGTCGTAATTCACCCCTCCACTTT.